Below, one T cell receptor (beta chain) is given with its context. Produced via immunoSEQ multiplex PCR; TCRdb's table is partial and in-frame only. In the table there are tens of thousands of clones, 70% to 90% of which are singletons. This record comes from a study of a mutant IDH1 vaccine in newly diagnosed glioma. Study background: Mean patient age was about 40 years; approximately 60% were male and around 38% female.

The J segment lost 12 bases and the V segment lost 4 bases, leaving 8 bases of the junction unmatched. The CDR3 extends over 12 amino acids. Germline-derived CDR1 and CDR2 are SGHDN and FVKESK. Time point meaning: baseline, week 1 (first vaccination visit). The treatment was: pre-vaccination baseline after standard-of-care therapy. The sequences come from PBMCs, collected from a glioma patient treated with radiotherapy, temozolomide or both. The sequence was obtained from a woman aged 40 to 49 with glioma. V gene TRBV14 combines with J gene TRBJ2-7; the match to TRBD1 covers 8 bases. The CDR3 is CASSPDRATRYF. The CDR3 nucleotides are TGTGCCAGCAGCCCGGACAGGGCCACGAGGTACTTC.